This T cell receptor beta chain was sequenced during a study of blood T cell repertoires in COVID-19. Turning to the study itself: Both acute and convalescent COVID-19 samples were obtained from the United States, Italy and Spain. The cDNA or gDNA used as material had been derived from T cells, B-cell-depleted T cells, or PBMCs.

As handled by the study authors: Counts of nucleated cells, estimated from reference gene primer amplification, were obtained. Sequencing used immunoSEQ multiplex PCR; TCRdb keeps in-frame clones, though not all of them. The V and J calls and clone size come from that table; D and trimming were worked out from the DNA. Here the sample spans 90,000 or so clones, under 90% being singletons. The V and J ends lost 0 bases and 9 bases, in that order; junction bases with no gene match: 15. CDR3 length: 18 residues. CDR1 and CDR2 from the germline V gene are MGHRA and YSYEKL. The sequence derives from a woman between 70 and 85 years old with acute or convalescent COVID-19. Sequenced sample: peripheral blood. The J gene is TRBJ2-7, the V gene TRBV4-1; 12 bases fit TRBD2. CDR3 in DNA: TGCGCCAGCAGCCAAGAAGGGGGGGAAGGACTAGCGGGATGGAGGCAGTACTTC. It is translated as CASSQEGGEGLAGWRQYF.